Presented here are 23 T cell receptor beta chains from one specimen sequenced in a study of blood T cell repertoires in COVID-19. Generated by immunoSEQ multiplex PCR, the TCRdb table keeps only in-frame clones and is missing some. The sample yields roughly 92,000 clones, approximately 83% seen once. Sequencing input: peripheral blood. The receptor set was obtained from a woman of 80 years or more with active or convalescent COVID-19.

The chain uses TRBV5-4 and TRBJ2-7; 7 nucleotides line up with TRBD1. The CDR3 contains 14 residues. CDR1 is SGHNT, CDR2 YYREEE, per germline (reference sequence). V lost 0 bases, J lost 3 bases, and 3 bases stayed unmatched. This CDR3 reads CASSLDRGNYEQYF. Here the CDR3 DNA reads TGTGCCAGCAGCTTGGACAGGGGTAACTACGAGCAGTACTTC.

This chain uses TRBV28 with TRBJ2-3, with a weak D call TRBD1 (6 bases). Germline-derived CDR1 and CDR2 are MDHEN and SYDVKM. This CDR3 has 12 residues. Trimming removed 3 bases at V and 8 bases at J, with 9 bases between. The chain's CDR3 is CASSLDSFTQYF. CDR3 DNA: TGTGCCAGCAGTTTGGACAGCTTTACGCAGTATTTT.

The chain uses TRBV11-3 and TRBJ1-1; 9 bases are shared with TRBD1. The CDR3 spans 15 residues. V was pared by 6 bases and J by 5 bases, with 10 bases of the junction left unmatched. Germline CDR1 SGHNT, CDR2 YENEEA. The CDR3 reads CASSYRDREWTEAFF. The CDR3 nucleotides read TGTGCCAGCAGTTACCGGGACAGGGAGTGGACTGAAGCTTTCTTT.

The sample holds a few counts of this clone. The J gene is TRBJ1-4, the V gene TRBV28; TRBD1 matches 8 bases. The germline V gene has CDR1 MDHEN and CDR2 SYDVKM. The CDR3 totals 13 residues. The trim removed 10 bases at V and 8 bases at J, leaving 9 bases unmatched. The CDR3 DNA reads as TGTGCCACCCAGACAGGGGCGAAAGAAAAACTGTTTTTT. Protein product: CATQTGAKEKLFF.

The chain uses TRBV7-9 and TRBJ1-1; 9 positions match TRBD1. CDR1 is SEHNR, CDR2 FQNEAQ, per germline (reference sequence). The CDR3 is 16 residues long. Trimming removed 5 bases from V and 9 bases from J; junction bases left unmatched: 16. The CDR3 nucleotides are TGTGCCAGCAGCCCACCCCAAACAGGGGGCGCGGTTAAAGCTTTCTTT. This encodes CASSPPQTGGAVKAFF.

V gene TRBV5-4 combines with J gene TRBJ2-1, with 9 bases identical to TRBD2. Per the germline V gene, CDR1 is SGHNT and CDR2 is YYREEE (reference sequence). V lost 5 bases to trimming and J lost 8 bases; unmatched junction nucleotides: 11. CDR3 length: 15 residues. The CDR3 nucleotides read TGTGCCAGCAGGCCTCCCGGGACTAGCTTCCATGAGCAGTTCTTC. As protein: CASRPPGTSFHEQFF.

This clone was seen just once. The chain combines TRBV2 with TRBJ1-3; D is uncertain. Trimming took 4 bases from V and 2 from J, leaving 12 bases between them. Germline V CDR1 and CDR2: SNHLY, FYNNEI. The CDR3 is 15 amino acids. CDR3 coding DNA: TGTGCCAGCAGTGCCGCCCGGGGAGCTGGAAACACCATATATTTT. Amino acids: CASSAARGAGNTIYF.

V usage is TRBV27 and J usage is TRBJ2-1, with D unresolved. Trimming removed 3 bases from V and 5 bases from J, with 8 bases in between. This CDR3 comprises 13 residues. Germline V lookup: CDR1 MNHEY, CDR2 SMNVEV (reference sequence). The CDR3 DNA reads as TGTGCCAGCAGTTTTCGGCGGAACAATGAGCAGTTCTTC. It specifies CASSFRRNNEQFF.

The chain is built from TRBV5-1 and TRBJ2-3; 9 bases fit TRBD1. Germline V gene lookup returns CDR1 SGHRS and CDR2 YFSETQ. The CDR3 consists of 16 residues. V was clipped by 4 bases and J by 8 bases; unmatched bases: 14. The CDR3 region has the DNA TGCGCCAGCAGCCCGGGGGCCGGGACAGGGAGAGGTACGCAGTATTTT. As protein: CASSPGAGTGRGTQYF.

The rearrangement links TRBV6-1 to TRBJ1-3; D remains unclear. Trimming cost V 3 bases and J 0 bases, with 9 bases left between them. The CDR3 totals 15 residues. Germline CDR1 is MNHNS and CDR2 is SASEGT. For the CDR3, the DNA is TGTGCCAGCAGTGAGTTTGTCTCCTCTGGAAACACCATATATTTT. Residues: CASSEFVSSGNTIYF.

The count of this clone is one. The rearrangement uses TRBV6-1 and TRBJ2-5; 7 bases map to TRBD2. Unmatched junction bases numbered 7, after V lost 1 base and J lost 2 bases. This CDR3 has 16 residues. CDR1 and CDR2 from the germline V gene are MNHNS and SASEGT. CDR3 sequence reads: CASSEVSSGGQETQYF. The CDR3 coding sequence is TGTGCCAGCAGTGAAGTTTCCTCGGGGGGTCAAGAGACCCAGTACTTC.

V gene TRBV29-1 combines with J gene TRBJ2-2; tentative D call: TRBD1 (6 bases). Trimming pared 7 bases from V and 8 bases from J, leaving 23 bases between. This CDR3 is built from 15 residues. CDR1 and CDR2 from the germline V gene are SQVTM and ANQGSEA. CDR3 region: CSATYREGLIGELFF. CDR3 DNA sequence: TGCAGCGCCACTTACAGGGAAGGGCTAATAGGGGAGCTGTTTTTT.

V usage is TRBV19 and J usage is TRBJ1-1; D call uncertain. Germline lookup yields CDR1 LNHDA and CDR2 SQIVND (reference sequence). Trimming took 5 bases from V and 1 from J, leaving 8 bases between them. The CDR3 totals 13 residues. The CDR3 sequence is CASSVAENTEAFF. The DNA of the CDR3 is TGTGCCAGTAGTGTGGCCGAGAACACTGAAGCTTTCTTT.

The CDR3 nucleotides are TGTGCCAGTAGTATAGAACAGTTCTCCTACAATGAGCAGTTCTTC. It yields the protein CASSIEQFSYNEQFF. The chain couples TRBV19 to TRBJ2-1; D is undetermined. The CDR3 runs to 15 residues. Between the trimmed V and J ends, which lost 0 bases and 0 bases, there was a span of 6 bases. Germline CDR1 and CDR2: LNHDA and SQIVND (reference sequence).

The chain employs TRBV24-1 and TRBJ1-2; D is unclear. The CDR3 loop spans 13 amino acids. The germline V and J ends were trimmed by 10 bases and 6 bases, with 17 bases remaining between them. Germline V gene sequence: CDR1 KGHDR, CDR2 SFDVKD. CDR3 nucleotides: TGTGCCACAGCGGACCGGGAGATCGATGGCTACACCTTC. Translating gives CATADREIDGYTF.

This rearrangement joins TRBV19 to TRBJ1-4; possible D gene TRBD1, 5 bases. V was trimmed by 6 bases and J by 0 bases, leaving 14 bases between them. The CDR3 has 16 amino acids. Germline-derived CDR1 and CDR2 are LNHDA and SQIVND (reference sequence). The CDR3 nucleotides are TGTGCCAGTAGCACATGGGGGGGTCCAACTAATGAAAAACTGTTTTTT. It yields the protein CASSTWGGPTNEKLFF.

The chain links TRBV9 to TRBJ1-1; 7 nucleotides match TRBD1. The germline V gene encodes CDR1 SGDLS and CDR2 YYNGEE. Germline trimming cut 6 bases from V and 0 bases from J; bases unmatched to any gene: 8. CDR3 length equals 15 residues. This CDR3 reads CASTYRDSLNTEAFF. The CDR3 bases are TGTGCCAGCACCTATCGGGACAGCCTGAACACTGAAGCTTTCTTT.

The chain carries TRBV19 and TRBJ2-1; 12 bases match TRBD2. CDR3 size: 14 residues. Trimming removed 1 base from V and 12 bases from J; junction bases left unmatched: 4. Germline CDR1 is LNHDA and CDR2 is SQIVND (reference sequence). The CDR3 DNA reads TGTGCCAGTAGTATAGGTCCTAGCGGGGGGGCGCAGTTCTTC. It translates to CASSIGPSGGAQFF.

The chain couples TRBV28 to TRBJ1-2, with a tentative D call TRBD1 (5 bases). V gave up 7 bases and J gave up 4 bases, with 16 bases separating them. CDR1 is MDHEN, CDR2 SYDVKM, per germline. CDR3 length: 14 amino acids. The CDR3 spells CASIPSLGGYGYTF. CDR3 coding DNA: TGTGCCAGCATCCCTAGTCTGGGGGGCTATGGCTACACCTTC.

The chain carries TRBV5-6 and TRBJ1-2, with D unresolved. CDR3 size: 13 residues. Germline V CDR1 and CDR2: SGHDT, YYEEEE. V was trimmed by 4 bases and J by 3 bases, leaving 10 bases between them. CDR3 in amino acids: CASSKSRDYGYTF. CDR3 DNA: TGTGCCAGCAGCAAGAGCCGGGACTATGGCTACACCTTC.

The CDR3 DNA reads as TGTGCCAGCAGTTTTCCTTACACTTTACAGGGGGTGTACAATGAGCAGTTCTTC. Translation gives CASSFPYTLQGVYNEQFF. The chain couples TRBV28 to TRBJ2-1, with 8 nucleotides matching TRBD1. Germline assignment: CDR1 MDHEN and CDR2 SYDVKM. CDR3 length: 18 amino acids. The V segment lost 3 bases and the J segment 4 bases; nucleotides outside the gene matches: 14.

The chain has TRBV29-1 and TRBJ1-5, with 11 bases fitting TRBD1. Looked up from germline, CDR1 is SQVTM and CDR2 is ANQGSEA. The CDR3 consists of 12 residues. Germline trimming cut 7 bases from V and 8 bases from J; bases unmatched to any gene: 4. CDR3 residues: CSAGTGGEPQHF. The DNA of the CDR3 is TGCAGCGCCGGGACAGGGGGAGAGCCCCAGCATTTT.

The chain has TRBV5-1 and TRBJ1-1, with 8 nucleotides matching TRBD1. CDR1 is SGHRS and CDR2 is YFSETQ in the germline V gene. This CDR3 contains 16 residues. V was clipped by 1 base and J by 1 base; unmatched bases: 6. This chain's CDR3 is CASSLTFGQGNTEAFF. The CDR3, as DNA: TGCGCCAGCAGCTTGACTTTCGGACAGGGGAACACTGAAGCTTTCTTT.